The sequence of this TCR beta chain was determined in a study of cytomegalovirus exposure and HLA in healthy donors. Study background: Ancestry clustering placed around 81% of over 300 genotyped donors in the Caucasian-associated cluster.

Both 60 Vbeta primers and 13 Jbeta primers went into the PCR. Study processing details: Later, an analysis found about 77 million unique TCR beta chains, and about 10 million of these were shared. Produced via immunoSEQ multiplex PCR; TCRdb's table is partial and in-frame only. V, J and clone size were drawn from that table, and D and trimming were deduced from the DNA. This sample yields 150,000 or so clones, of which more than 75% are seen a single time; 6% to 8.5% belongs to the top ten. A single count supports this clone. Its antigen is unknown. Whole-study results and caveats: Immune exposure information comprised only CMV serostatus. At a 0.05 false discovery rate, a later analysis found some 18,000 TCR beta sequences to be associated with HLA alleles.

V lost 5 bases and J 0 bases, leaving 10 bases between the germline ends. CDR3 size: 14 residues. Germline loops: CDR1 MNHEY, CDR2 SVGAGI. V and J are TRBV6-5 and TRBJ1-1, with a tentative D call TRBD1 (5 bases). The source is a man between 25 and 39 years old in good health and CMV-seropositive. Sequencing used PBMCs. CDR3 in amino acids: CASSERQLNTEAFF. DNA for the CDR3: TGTGCCAGCAGTGAACGACAGTTGAACACTGAAGCTTTCTTT.